The rows below give T cell receptor beta chains drawn from one sample of a study of cytomegalovirus exposure and HLA in healthy donors. Sequencing used immunoSEQ multiplex PCR; TCRdb keeps in-frame clones, though not all of them. The sample records about 130,000 clones, approximately 80% being singletons. The specimen was PBMCs. The receptors were sampled from a woman aged 40 to 50 in good health and CMV-seropositive. Both conserved end residues are part of each CDR3. D genes are given only for firm matches. Some rows mark clone size as missing; the rest say once, few, many or name a class of expanded clone.

J gene | D gene | V gene | clone size | CDR3 DNA | CDR3 protein
TRBJ1-4 | . | TRBV28 | . | TGTGCCAGCAGTTTAATCGGGAAGGGTGAGGAAAAACTGTTTTTT | CASSLIGKGEEKLFF
TRBJ2-5 | . | TRBV19 | . | TGTGCCAGTACAACAGGGTCGAGAGAGACCCAGTACTTC | CASTTGSRETQYF
TRBJ2-2 | . | TRBV29-1 | . | TGCAGCGTTGAACCTCGGGGGGCTCCGGCCGGGGAGCTGTTTTTT | CSVEPRGAPAGELFF
TRBJ1-5 | TRBD1 | TRBV19 | . | TGTGCCAGTAAGCAATATGACAGGGGCAATCAGCCCCAGCATTTT | CASKQYDRGNQPQHF
TRBJ2-3 | TRBD2 | TRBV15 | . | TGTGCCACCAGCAGAAAAATAGCGGGGGGTAACACAGATACGCAGTATTTT | CATSRKIAGGNTDTQYF
TRBJ2-5 | . | TRBV15 | . | TGTGCCACCAGCAGAGACAGGGTGGGTGAGACCCAGTACTTC | CATSRDRVGETQYF
TRBJ2-3 | TRBD2 | TRBV27 | . | TGTGCCAGCAGTTTATCTAGCGGGAGGATTTCAGATACGCAGTATTTT | CASSLSSGRISDTQYF
TRBJ2-5 | TRBD1 | TRBV27 | . | TGTGCCAGCAGAAGACAGGGTGGAGAGACCCAGTACTTC | CASRRQGGETQYF
TRBJ2-1 | . | TRBV6-6 | . | TGTGCCACTACCCTGGTGCGGAGTGAGCAGTTCTTC | CATTLVRSEQFF
TRBJ2-3 | . | TRBV5-8 | . | TGTGCCAGCAGACCTACTAGCCGGGATACGCAGTATTTT | CASRPTSRDTQYF
TRBJ2-5 | . | TRBV27 | . | TGTGCCAGCAGTTTAAGGCAGGTTGGACAAGAGACCCAGTACTTC | CASSLRQVGQETQYF
TRBJ2-5 | TRBD1 | TRBV29-1 | . | TGCAGCGGACAGTGGACAGGGGGTTTCCAAGAGACCCAGTACTTC | CSGQWTGGFQETQYF
TRBJ1-3 | . | TRBV6-1 | . | TGTGCCAGCAGTGAAGCTGCGGTCTCTGGAAACACCATATATTTT | CASSEAAVSGNTIYF
TRBJ1-2 | TRBD1 | TRBV6-1 | once | TGTGCCAGCAGTGACAGGGACAGGGCAAACTATGGCTACACCTTC | CASSDRDRANYGYTF
TRBJ1-2 | . | TRBV6-1 | . | TGTGCCAGCACCCCGGCGGTTTCTGGTGGCTACACCTTC | CASTPAVSGGYTF
TRBJ1-4 | . | TRBV18 | . | TGTGCCAGCTCACCACCGGGGCTAGAAAAACTGTTTTTT | CASSPPGLEKLFF
TRBJ2-1 | . | TRBV2 | . | TGTGCCAGCAGTGAAGCGTCTCGGGGTTTCGATGAGCAGTTCTTC | CASSEASRGFDEQFF
TRBJ2-7 | TRBD2 | TRBV9 | . | TGTGCTACCTTGTTGGAGGGACTAGCGCCATACGAGCAGTACTTC | CATLLEGLAPYEQYF
TRBJ1-3 | . | TRBV7-8 | . | TGTGCCAGCAGGACTGAGTACTCTGGAAACACCATATATTTT | CASRTEYSGNTIYF
TRBJ1-2 | . | TRBV27 | . | TGTGCCAGCAGTTACCCGGGGGGCTATGGCTACACCTTC | CASSYPGGYGYTF
TRBJ2-3 | TRBD2 | TRBV5-1 | . | TGCGCCAGCAGCTTACTAGCGGGGAGCACAGATACGCAGTATTTT | CASSLLAGSTDTQYF
TRBJ2-5 | . | TRBV5-4 | . | TGTGCCAGCAGTCTGGGTCCGGGTCTAGAGACCCAGTACTTC | CASSLGPGLETQYF
TRBJ1-1 | . | TRBV6-5 | . | TGTGCCAGCAGTGCCTACAGGGTCAGGACTGAAGCTTTCTTT | CASSAYRVRTEAFF
TRBJ1-1 | . | TRBV19 | . | TGTGCCAGTAGTAATGGGGGCTCGAACACTGAAGCTTTCTTT | CASSNGGSNTEAFF
TRBJ1-2 | TRBD1 | TRBV4-2 | . | TGTGCCAGCAGCCAAGGGGGATTACAGGGGCTCCAACTTGGCTACACCTTC | CASSQGGLQGLQLGYTF
TRBJ1-2 | . | TRBV13 | . | TGTGCCAGCAGCTTAGGGGCAGGTGGCTACACCTTC | CASSLGAGGYTF
TRBJ2-2 | TRBD1 | TRBV5-1 | . | TGCGCCAGCAGCTTGTGGGGACAGGGAGTCACCGGGGAGCTGTTTTTT | CASSLWGQGVTGELFF
TRBJ2-3 | TRBD2 | TRBV7-2 | . | TGTGCCAGCAGCTTGGGACTAGCGGGACGAGGGGGAGATACGCAGTATTTT | CASSLGLAGRGGDTQYF
TRBJ2-1 | TRBD2 | TRBV13 | . | TGTGCCAGCAGTCCCACCGGGACTAGCGGGTCTTACAATGAGCAGTTCTTC | CASSPTGTSGSYNEQFF